The 15 T cell receptor beta chains reported below all come from one sample, sequenced in a study of blood T cell repertoires in COVID-19. The table came from immunoSEQ multiplex PCR; TCRdb's copy has only in-frame clones and leaves some out. The table shows around 78,000 clones, with around 89% occurring only once. The sequenced sample consisted of PBMCs or T cells enriched from blood (not recorded which). These receptors all stem from a woman in her forties or fifties with acute COVID-19.

The chain combines TRBV5-5 with TRBJ2-3; a possible D gene is TRBD1 (5 bases). V lost 0 bases, J lost 0 bases, and 5 bases lay in between. The germline V gene has CDR1 SGHKS and CDR2 YYEKEE (reference sequence). The CDR3 runs to 14 residues. The CDR3 DNA sequence: TGTGCCAGCAGCTTGGAGGGGAGCACAGATACGCAGTATTTT. It is translated as CASSLEGSTDTQYF.

The chain joins TRBV28 to TRBJ2-7; D may be TRBD1 (6 bases). V shed 3 bases and J shed 4 bases, with 13 bases lying between them. CDR3 length: 14 amino acids. Germline V gives CDR1 MDHEN, CDR2 SYDVKM. CDR3 loop: CASSFYRVNYEQYF. CDR3 nucleotides: TGTGCCAGCAGTTTTTACAGGGTGAATTACGAGCAGTACTTC.

This chain joins TRBV6-5 and TRBJ2-5; TRBD2 matches at 10 bases. The CDR3 covers 15 residues. Germline V gene lookup returns CDR1 MNHEY and CDR2 SVGAGI. V shed 10 bases and J 5 bases; nucleotides not matched to a gene: 13. The CDR3 spells CATTRVAGGPETQYF. CDR3 sequence (DNA): TGTGCCACCACCAGGGTAGCGGGAGGCCCGGAGACCCAGTACTTC.

The chain combines TRBV30 with TRBJ1-2; no definite D call. Trimming shortened V by 0 bases and J by 2 bases, and 13 bases separated the two germline ends. This CDR3 spans 15 amino acids. CDR1 and CDR2 from the germline V gene are GTSNPN and SVGIG (reference sequence). DNA of the CDR3: TGTGCCTGGAGTGTATTTTGGGGAGGGAACTATGGCTACACCTTC. This codes for CAWSVFWGGNYGYTF.

CDR3 region: CASSESGRGSGNTIYF. The CDR3 DNA is TGTGCCAGCAGTGAAAGCGGGCGAGGTTCTGGAAACACCATATATTTT. This chain connects TRBV2 to TRBJ1-3; D gene ambiguous. Germline CDR1 reads SNHLY; CDR2 reads FYNNEI. V was trimmed by 2 bases and J by 1 base, leaving 12 bases between them. CDR3 length: 16 amino acids.

The chain employs TRBV3-1 (or the pseudogene TRBV3-2) and TRBJ1-2, with D perhaps matching TRBD1 (6 bases). This CDR3 has 13 amino acids. Germline V CDR1 and CDR2: LGHDT, YNNKEL (reference sequence). Trimming removed 0 bases from V and 6 bases from J, with 8 bases in between. CDR3 bases: TGTGCCAGCAGCCAAGAAGGGGGGGATGGCTACACCTTC. Its protein product is CASSQEGGDGYTF.

The CDR3 sequence: CASMEGLAGLNEQFF. The CDR3 region has the DNA TGTGCCAGTATGGAAGGGCTAGCGGGCCTCAATGAGCAGTTCTTC. V usage is TRBV19 and J usage is TRBJ2-1; the match to TRBD2 covers 8 bases. Per germline, CDR1 LNHDA and CDR2 SQIVND (reference sequence). V lost 7 bases, J lost 6 bases, and 11 bases stayed unmatched. The CDR3 has 15 amino acids. Filled out from reference TRBV19 and TRBJ2-1, the complete variable domain reads DGGITQSPKYLFRKEGQNVTLSCEQNLNHDAMYWYRQDPGQGLRLIYYSQIVNDFQKGDIAEGYSVSREKKESFPLTVTSAQKNPTAFYLCASMEGLAGLNEQFFGPGTRLTVL.

The V and J genes are TRBV5-4 and TRBJ2-3, with D maybe TRBD2 (6 bases). Germline lookup yields CDR1 SGHNT and CDR2 YYREEE (reference sequence). V dropped 4 bases and J dropped 5 bases, with 14 bases sitting between them. The length of the CDR3 is 14 residues. The CDR3 is CASSAGSGGDTQYF. In nucleotides, the CDR3 is TGTGCCAGCAGCGCGGGCTCCGGGGGAGATACGCAGTATTTT.

This chain links TRBV28 with TRBJ2-3; the match to TRBD2 covers 15 bases. V shed 2 bases and J 3 bases; nucleotides not matched to a gene: 6. Germline values: CDR1 MDHEN, CDR2 SYDVKM. This CDR3 is built from 18 residues. The CDR3 spells CASSLGLAGGPGTDTQYF. For the CDR3, the DNA is TGTGCCAGCAGTTTAGGACTAGCGGGAGGGCCGGGGACAGATACGCAGTATTTT.

The chain carries TRBV6-2 or TRBV6-3 and TRBJ1-4; possible D gene TRBD1, 5 bases. Germline CDR1 reads MNHEY; CDR2 reads SVGEGT. Trimming pared 6 bases from V and 5 bases from J, leaving 13 bases between. This CDR3 is 14 amino acids long. The DNA for the CDR3 is TGTGCCAGCAGCCCCACAGGCTCCAATGAAAAACTGTTTTTT. It specifies CASSPTGSNEKLFF.

The V call is TRBV6-5, the J call TRBJ2-1, with 9 nucleotides matching TRBD2. Trimming at V came to 6 bases and at J to 4 bases, leaving 7 bases not matched to a gene. Per germline, CDR1 MNHEY and CDR2 SVGAGI. The CDR3 runs to 15 residues. The CDR3 reads CASSHLAGNYNEQFF. The CDR3 DNA reads TGTGCCAGCAGCCATCTAGCGGGAAATTACAATGAGCAGTTCTTC.

The chain links TRBV2 to TRBJ2-5; possibly TRBD2 for D (6 bases). This CDR3 is 15 amino acids long. The V gene lost 8 bases and the J gene lost 1 base, with 17 bases spanning the gap. Germline CDR1 SNHLY, CDR2 FYNNEI. DNA of the CDR3: TGTGCCAGCGGGGCCGCGACTAGACCCCAAGAGACCCAGTACTTC. As protein: CASGAATRPQETQYF.

The chain carries TRBV7-2 and TRBJ2-7, with no clear D. CDR3 length: 12 residues. V lost 5 bases and J 7 bases, leaving 12 bases between the germline ends. Germline CDR1 is SGHTA and CDR2 is FQGNSA. DNA of the CDR3: TGTGCCAGCAGCCAGTTGCTCGGGGAGCAGTACTTC. It specifies CASSQLLGEQYF.

This chain links TRBV27 with TRBJ2-1, with D possibly matching TRBD1 (5 bases). The CDR3 sequence is 15 residues long. The germline gives CDR1 MNHEY, CDR2 SMNVEV (reference sequence). The V and J ends lost 2 bases and 8 bases respectively, with 16 bases between them. Here the CDR3 DNA reads TGTGCCAGCAGTTTAATTTCAGGGAACTGGGATGAGCAGTTCTTC. Amino acid sequence: CASSLISGNWDEQFF.

The V and J genes are TRBV29-1 and TRBJ1-1; TRBD1 might be the D (6 bases). This CDR3 comprises 13 residues. Germline-derived CDR1 and CDR2 are SQVTM and ANQGSEA. V lost 6 bases and J lost 4, with 15 bases in between. The CDR3: CSVGALGITEAFF. The CDR3 DNA sequence: TGCAGCGTGGGGGCCCTTGGGATCACTGAAGCTTTCTTT.